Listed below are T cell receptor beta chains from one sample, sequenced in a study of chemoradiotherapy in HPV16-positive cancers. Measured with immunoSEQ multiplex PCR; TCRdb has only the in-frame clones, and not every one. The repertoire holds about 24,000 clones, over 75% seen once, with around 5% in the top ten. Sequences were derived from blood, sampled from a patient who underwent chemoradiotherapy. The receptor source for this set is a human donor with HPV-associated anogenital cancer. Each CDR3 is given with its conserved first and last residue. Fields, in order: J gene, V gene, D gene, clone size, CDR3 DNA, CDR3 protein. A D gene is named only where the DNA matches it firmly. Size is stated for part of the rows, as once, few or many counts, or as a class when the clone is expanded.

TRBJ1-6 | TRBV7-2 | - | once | TGTGCCGCCCAGGGCTATAATTCACCCCTCCACTTT | CAAQGYNSPLHF
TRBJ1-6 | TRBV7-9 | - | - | TGTGCCAGCAGCTTCGCCTCCAGAGGACAGCAGAATTCACCCCTCCACTTT | CASSFASRGQQNSPLHF
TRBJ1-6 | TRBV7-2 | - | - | TGTGCCAGCAGCCCGCTGGGGCAGGGGAATTCACCCCTCCACTTT | CASSPLGQGNSPLHF
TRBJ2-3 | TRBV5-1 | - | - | TGCGCCAGCAGTAGGTGGGGGGACACAGATACGCAGTATTTT | CASSRWGDTDTQYF
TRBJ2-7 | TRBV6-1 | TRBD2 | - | TGTGCCAGCAGAGGGAGGGGCGGCGGCGAGCAGTACTTC | CASRGRGGGEQYF
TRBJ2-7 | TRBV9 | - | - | TGTGCCAGCAGCGGGACAGGGCGGGAGGGCTACGAGCAGTACTTC | CASSGTGREGYEQYF
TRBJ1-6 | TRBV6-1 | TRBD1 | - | TGTGCCAGCAGTGGGGGGGACAGCTCAAATTCACCCCTCCACTTT | CASSGGDSSNSPLHF
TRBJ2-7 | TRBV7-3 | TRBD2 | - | TGTGCCAGCAGCTTGGGACTAGCGGGATCCGAGCAGTACTTC | CASSLGLAGSEQYF
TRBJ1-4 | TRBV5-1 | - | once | TGCGCCAGCAGCCCCGGGGGAAATGAAAAACTGTTTTTT | CASSPGGNEKLFF
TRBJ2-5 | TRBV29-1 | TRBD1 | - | TGCAGCCTGACAGGGGGAGGCCAAGAGACCCAGTACTTC | CSLTGGGQETQYF
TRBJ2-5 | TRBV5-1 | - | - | TGCGCCAGCAGCTCCCCGCTTCTTACACCCGCCAGAGAGACCCAGTACTTC | CASSSPLLTPARETQYF
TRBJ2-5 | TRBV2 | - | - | TGTGCCAGCAGTGAAATGGGGGCTCTACAAGAGACCCAGTACTTC | CASSEMGALQETQYF
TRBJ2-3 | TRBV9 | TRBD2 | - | TGTGCCAGCAGCGTAGAAGGGCTAGCGGGAGCGGGCACAGATACGCAGTATTTT | CASSVEGLAGAGTDTQYF
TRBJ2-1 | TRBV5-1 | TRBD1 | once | TGCGCCAGCAGCTTGGGACAGGGGGAAATCGATGAGCAGTTCTTC | CASSLGQGEIDEQFF
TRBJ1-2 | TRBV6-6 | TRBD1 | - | TGTGCCAGCAGTTACAAGACAGGGGTAGGCTACACCTTC | CASSYKTGVGYTF